Listed below are T cell receptor beta chains from one sample, sequenced in a study of blood T cell repertoires in COVID-19. Some clones are missing from TCRdb's copy, which holds only in-frame ones; the method was immunoSEQ multiplex PCR. The table includes about 82,000 clones, around 80% detected once. Sequencing was performed on peripheral blood. The receptors derive from a woman aged 60-75 years with acute or convalescent COVID-19. The CDR3 runs from the conserved cysteine through the conserved F or W. The order of the fields is clone size, J gene, D gene, V gene, CDR3 protein, CDR3 DNA. The D gene is left open where the match is weak. Size is omitted from some rows. Given values are once, few, many or a class for expanded clones.

NA TRBJ1-2 NA TRBV30 CAWSPIHGFSYTF TGTGCCTGGAGCCCAATCCACGGTTTTAGCTACACCTTC
NA TRBJ2-3 TRBD1 TRBV29-1 CSVEGGQGVDTQYF TGCAGCGTTGAAGGGGGACAGGGGGTAGATACGCAGTATTTT
few TRBJ1-1 TRBD1 TRBV29-1 CSSKWGQGSEAFF TGCAGCTCAAAATGGGGACAGGGAAGTGAAGCTTTCTTT
NA TRBJ2-7 NA TRBV6-1 CASSVDHADSSYEQYF TGTGCCAGCAGTGTGGACCATGCGGACAGCTCCTACGAGCAGTACTTC
NA TRBJ1-6 TRBD1 TRBV6-5 CASSRTGGGSPLHF TGTGCCAGCAGCCGGACAGGGGGCGGGTCACCCCTCCACTTT
NA TRBJ2-1 NA TRBV5-1 CASSLRWNEQFF TGCGCCAGCAGCTTGCGGTGGAATGAGCAGTTCTTC
medium-sized TRBJ2-7 NA TRBV2 CASTPAVEQYF TGTGCCAGCACCCCTGCGGTGGAGCAGTACTTC
NA TRBJ2-7 TRBD1 TRBV5-1 CASSKGTGPYEQYF TGCGCCAGCAGTAAGGGGACAGGGCCCTACGAGCAGTACTTC
NA TRBJ2-3 NA TRBV19 CASNPMGGASTDTQYF TGTGCCAGCAACCCGATGGGGGGGGCATCAACAGATACGCAGTATTTT
NA TRBJ1-1 TRBD1 TRBV27 CASTAQGWPEAFF TGTGCCAGCACCGCACAGGGGTGGCCTGAAGCTTTCTTT
NA TRBJ1-1 NA TRBV2 CASTMGRNTEAFF TGTGCCAGCACCATGGGGCGGAACACTGAAGCTTTCTTT
NA TRBJ1-1 TRBD1 TRBV5-1 CASSGGQEGGIMGDMNTEAFF TGCGCCAGCAGCGGAGGACAGGAAGGGGGGATCATGGGAGACATGAACACTGAAGCTTTCTTT
NA TRBJ2-2 NA TRBV11-3 CASSIIAVTGELFF TGTGCCAGCAGCATAATAGCGGTCACCGGGGAGCTGTTTTTT
few TRBJ1-1 TRBD1 TRBV19 CASSIQQGAEAFF TGTGCCAGTAGTATACAACAGGGGGCTGAAGCTTTCTTT
NA TRBJ2-5 NA TRBV7-3 CASSLSPGQETQYF TGTGCCAGCAGCTTAAGTCCAGGGCAAGAGACCCAGTACTTC
NA TRBJ1-2 NA TRBV11-2 CASSLQTNYGYTF TGTGCCAGCAGCTTACAAACTAACTATGGCTACACCTTC
NA TRBJ2-1 TRBD2 TRBV24-1 CATSAAGLAVNNEQFF TGTGCCACCAGTGCCGCCGGACTAGCGGTGAACAATGAGCAGTTCTTC
few TRBJ1-4 NA TRBV11-2 CASSLGGRLFF TGTGCCAGCAGCTTGGGAGGGAGACTGTTTTTT
NA TRBJ2-7 NA TRBV12-3/TRBV12-4 CASSRGRDYEQYF TGTGCCAGCAGTCGAGGACGGGACTACGAGCAGTACTTC
NA TRBJ1-4 NA TRBV7-9 CASSLGEGLNEKLFF TGTGCCAGCAGCTTAGGGGAGGGGCTTAATGAAAAACTGTTTTTT
NA TRBJ2-3 TRBD2 TRBV7-8 CASSFLDRLLAGGITDTQYF TGTGCCAGCAGCTTCCTCGACCGATTACTAGCGGGAGGTATCACAGATACGCAGTATTTT
NA TRBJ2-5 NA TRBV6-5 CASIGEGQETQYF TGTGCCAGCATCGGGGAAGGGCAAGAGACCCAGTACTTC
NA TRBJ1-2 NA TRBV9 CASSVWEGGAGYTF TGTGCCAGCAGCGTATGGGAGGGGGGTGCGGGCTACACCTTC
NA TRBJ2-7 TRBD1 TRBV11-2 CASRTGTGSRSYEQYF TGTGCCAGCAGGACCGGGACAGGGTCCCGATCCTACGAGCAGTACTTC
NA TRBJ1-2 TRBD1 TRBV2 CASRDRGENYGYTF TGTGCCAGCAGGGACAGGGGAGAAAACTATGGCTACACCTTC
NA TRBJ1-1 TRBD1 TRBV10-3 CAISDYFEDRGTEAFF TGTGCCATCAGTGATTATTTTGAGGACAGGGGTACTGAAGCTTTCTTT
NA TRBJ1-2 TRBD1 TRBV27 CASSFGQGGGYGYTF TGTGCCAGCAGTTTCGGACAGGGAGGGGGCTATGGCTACACCTTC
NA TRBJ2-1 TRBD2 TRBV11-3 CASSLELAGGVNNEQFF TGTGCCAGCAGCTTAGAACTAGCGGGAGGGGTCAACAATGAGCAGTTCTTC
NA TRBJ1-2 TRBD1 TRBV11-3 CASSLTGGHGYTF TGTGCCAGCAGCTTGACAGGGGGCCATGGCTACACCTTC
NA TRBJ2-5 TRBD2 TRBV9 CASSVGGASGVQETQYF TGTGCCAGCAGCGTAGGGGGGGCTAGCGGGGTCCAAGAGACCCAGTACTTC
NA TRBJ2-7 NA TRBV14 CASSPTSHDKSYEQYF TGTGCCAGCAGCCCCACAAGCCACGACAAGTCCTACGAGCAGTACTTC
NA TRBJ1-5 NA TRBV3-1/TRBV3-2 CASSQGLSRTANQPQHF TGTGCCAGCAGCCAAGGATTGTCGCGGACAGCTAATCAGCCCCAGCATTTT
NA TRBJ2-7 NA TRBV6-5 CASSDPTFPPGEQYF TGTGCCAGCAGCGACCCAACTTTTCCCCCGGGCGAGCAGTACTTC
NA TRBJ1-3 TRBD1 TRBV7-9 CASSVTPTGLSGNTIYF TGTGCCAGCAGCGTTACCCCGACAGGGCTCTCTGGAAACACCATATATTTT
NA TRBJ1-1 TRBD1 TRBV5-1 CASSSRTGVFTEAFF TGCGCCAGCAGCTCGCGGACAGGGGTGTTCACTGAAGCTTTCTTT
NA TRBJ1-2 NA TRBV6-5 CASSSQGPGYGYTF TGTGCCAGCAGTTCTCAGGGGCCAGGCTATGGCTACACCTTC
NA TRBJ1-2 TRBD1 TRBV7-2 CASSPGQGANYGYTF TGTGCCAGCAGCCCTGGACAGGGGGCTAACTATGGCTACACCTTC
NA TRBJ2-1 NA TRBV4-2 CASSQDITGGLYNEQFF TGTGCCAGCAGCCAAGATATCACGGGCGGGCTCTACAATGAGCAGTTCTTC
few TRBJ2-3 NA TRBV21-1 CASSNHGQVTTSTDTQYF TGTGCCAGCAGCAACCATGGACAGGTCACTACTAGCACAGATACGCAGTATTTT
few TRBJ2-5 NA TRBV6-6 CASRWTSAETQYF TGTGCCAGCAGGTGGACTTCCGCCGAGACCCAGTACTTC
NA TRBJ2-7 NA TRBV18 CASSPTTAGEQYF TGTGCCAGCTCACCCACGACTGCTGGCGAGCAGTACTTC
NA TRBJ1-2 NA TRBV6-5 CASSLGTGIYGYTF TGTGCCAGCAGTCTGGGTACAGGAATCTATGGCTACACCTTC
NA TRBJ2-1 TRBD1 TRBV10-3 CAISELQTGTGGAGGEQFF TGTGCCATCAGTGAGTTGCAAACCGGGACAGGGGGGGCAGGCGGTGAGCAGTTCTTC
few TRBJ1-2 NA TRBV6-4 CASSERGGYGYTF TGTGCCAGCAGTGAAAGAGGGGGCTATGGCTACACCTTC
NA TRBJ1-2 NA TRBV24-1 CATSEATGVGYTF TGTGCCACCAGTGAAGCGACCGGGGTTGGCTACACCTTC
NA TRBJ2-7 NA TRBV9 CASSVAPGSSSYEQYF TGTGCCAGCAGCGTTGCACCCGGGTCGTCATCCTACGAGCAGTACTTC
few TRBJ2-2 NA TRBV2 CASAILRGGGELFF TGTGCCAGCGCGATCCTCCGAGGTGGCGGGGAGCTGTTTTTT
NA TRBJ1-1 NA TRBV27 CASSLSAGGVGNTEAFF TGTGCCAGCAGTTTATCGGCGGGAGGGGTGGGGAACACTGAAGCTTTCTTT
NA TRBJ2-4 TRBD2 TRBV5-1 CASSLPGGENIQYF TGCGCCAGCAGCTTGCCGGGAGGGGAAAACATTCAGTACTTC
NA TRBJ1-1 TRBD1 TRBV7-2 CASSNRGDTEAFF TGTGCCAGCAGCAACAGGGGTGACACTGAAGCTTTCTTT